This T cell receptor beta chain comes out of a study of T-cell reconstitution after alpha-beta-depleted transplantation in children. This clonotype was seen many times. The antigen is not known. Study results and limitations: Reportedly, only several hundred clones from non-depleted graft cells drove alpha-beta T-cell counts at about two months. T-cell counts and diversity at one year following transplant were attributed mainly to newly produced T cells. From surviving recipient T cells and thymic progenitors came the high day-60 TCRbeta diversity observed in some patients.

Germline V gene sequence: CDR1 SGHTA, CDR2 FQGNSA. This CDR3 is 14 amino acids long. The ends lost 2 bases at V and 4 bases at J; junction bases unmatched: 5. The TCRbeta library was prepared with unique molecular identifiers. TCRdb re-called the PCR reads through MiXCR, storing one row per CDR3 protein. The sample shows 490,000 or so distinct CDR3 sequences, roughly a tenth of them seen only once. The source of this sequence is a child aged 2-15 years with inherited bone marrow failure, due to receive a stem cell transplant. The rearrangement uses TRBV7-2 and TRBJ2-7; 7 bases agree with TRBD2. This specimen was PBMCs, taken before TCRalphabeta/CD19-depleted stem cell transplant. The CDR3 spells CASSLRRESYEQYF. The CDR3 DNA is TGTGCCAGCAGCTTAAGGCGGGAGTCTTACGAGCAGTACTTC. Full variable domain (missing parts from reference TRBV7-2 and TRBJ2-7): GAGVSQSPSNKVTEKGKDVELRCDPISGHTALYWYRQSLGQGLEFLIYFQGNSAPDKSGLPSDRFSAERTGGSVSTLTIQRTQQEDSAVYLCASSLRRESYEQYFGPGTRLTVT.